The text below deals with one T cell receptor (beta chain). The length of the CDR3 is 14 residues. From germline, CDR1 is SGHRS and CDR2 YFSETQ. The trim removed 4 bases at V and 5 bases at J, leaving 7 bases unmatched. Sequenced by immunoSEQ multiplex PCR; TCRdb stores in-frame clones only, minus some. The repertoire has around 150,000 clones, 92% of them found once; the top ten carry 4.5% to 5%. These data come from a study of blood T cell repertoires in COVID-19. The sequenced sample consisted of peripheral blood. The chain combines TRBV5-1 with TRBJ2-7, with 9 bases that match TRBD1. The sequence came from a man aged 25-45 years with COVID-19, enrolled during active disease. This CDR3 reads CASSLGQGWDEQYF. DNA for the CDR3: TGCGCCAGCAGCCTCGGACAGGGGTGGGACGAGCAGTACTTC. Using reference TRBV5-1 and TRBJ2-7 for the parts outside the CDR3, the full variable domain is KAGVTQTPRYLIKTRGQQVTLSCSPISGHRSVSWYQQTPGQGLQFLFEYFSETQRNKGNFPGRFSGRQFSNSRSEMNVSTLELGDSALYLCASSLGQGWDEQYFGPGTRLTVT.